Sequencing of this T cell receptor (beta chain) was carried out in a study of blood T cell repertoires in COVID-19. Sequencing was performed with immunoSEQ multiplex PCR; in TCRdb, only in-frame clones are kept and a portion is missing. The sample lists more than 250,000 clones, under 90% occurring once. This CDR3 contains 13 residues. Per germline, CDR1 SQVTM and CDR2 ANQGSEA. Trimming shortened V by 4 bases and J by 4 bases, and 12 bases separated the two germline ends. The TCR was taken from a human donor in a cohort sampled during active COVID-19. The V gene is TRBV29-1, the J gene TRBJ2-3; D call uncertain. The sample taken for sequencing was peripheral blood. The CDR3 DNA sequence: TGCAGCGTTGTCGTCGGGTCGGCAGATACGCAGTATTTT. This gives the protein CSVVVGSADTQYF.